The 31 T cell receptor beta chains below all came from one sample that was sequenced in a study of identical twins. MiXCR, run by TCRdb on the 5' RACE reads, gives a single entry per CDR3 protein. The sample records approximately 230,000 distinct CDR3 sequences, around an eighth being singletons. The sequenced material came from memory (CD45RO+) T cells sorted from blood. These TCRs come from a woman aged 18 to 35 in good health.

This clonotype occurred a few times. V is TRBV20-1 and J is TRBJ1-2; perhaps TRBD1 as D (5 bases). The germline gives CDR1 DFQATT, CDR2 SNEGSKA (reference sequence). This CDR3 has 14 amino acids. V lost 2 bases to trimming and J lost 8 bases, with 18 bases between them. The CDR3 reads CSARPLGTALGYTF. The CDR3 bases are TGCAGTGCTAGACCCTTAGGGACTGCCTTGGGCTACACCTTC.

This clonotype came up a few times. The CDR3 DNA reads as TGCGCCAGCAGGACGACAGGGGCCAACGAGCAGTACTTC. This encodes CASRTTGANEQYF. This chain uses TRBV10-2 with TRBJ2-7; 8 bases fit TRBD1. The ends lost 6 bases at V and 5 bases at J; junction bases unmatched: 6. The CDR3 extends over 13 amino acids. Germline V lookup: CDR1 WSHSY, CDR2 SAAADI.

V gene TRBV5-5 combines with J gene TRBJ2-7; 9 bases agree with TRBD2. Trimming cost V 4 bases and J 0 bases; bases outside gene matches: 5. In germline, CDR1 is SGHKS, CDR2 YYEKEE (reference sequence). There are 15 residues in the CDR3. The CDR3 region is CASSPHSGSSYEQYF. In DNA, the CDR3 is TGTGCCAGCAGCCCCCATAGCGGGAGCTCCTACGAGCAGTACTTC.

This clonotype came up once. The chain is built from TRBV19 and TRBJ2-5, with TRBD2 as a possible D gene (5 bases). V lost 4 bases and J 5 bases, leaving 17 bases between the germline ends. The CDR3 runs to 15 residues. The V gene's germline CDR1 is LNHDA and CDR2 SQIVND (reference sequence). The CDR3 DNA follows: TGTGCCAGTAGTAACTACGGCAGGTTAGCGGAGACCCAGTACTTC. It translates to CASSNYGRLAETQYF.

This clonotype was observed a handful of times. The chain uses TRBV7-2 and TRBJ2-1, with D tentatively TRBD1 or TRBD2 (5 bases each). The germline gives CDR1 SGHTA, CDR2 FQGNSA. V was cut by 1 base and J by 10 bases, with 17 bases left in between. The CDR3 is 15 residues long. DNA for the CDR3: TGTGCCAGCAGCTTAGAATTTGGGGAGCACAGGGAGCAGTTCTTC. Translating it yields CASSLEFGEHREQFF.

This clonotype showed up many times. The genes are TRBV12-3 or TRBV12-4 and TRBJ2-1; D remains unclear. V lost 6 bases, J lost 8 bases, and 11 bases lay in between. This CDR3 contains 12 residues. CDR3 sequence: CASSPIQDEQFF. Written as DNA, the CDR3 is TGTGCCAGCAGCCCCATCCAGGATGAGCAGTTCTTC.

The J gene is TRBJ2-1, the V gene TRBV6-2 or TRBV6-3; the D gene is possibly TRBD2 (5 bases). The CDR3 covers 16 residues. Germline V gene lookup returns CDR1 MNHEY and CDR2 SVGEGT. Trimming took off 5 bases at V and 7 bases at J, with 21 bases between the two ends. The CDR3 loop reads CASSPARGGFLNEQFF. The CDR3 nucleotides read TGTGCCAGCAGTCCCGCCCGTGGAGGTTTTTTGAATGAGCAGTTCTTC.

This clonotype was seen many times. The chain is built from TRBV12-3 or TRBV12-4 and TRBJ2-1; TRBD2 agrees at 8 bases. The V segment lost 0 bases and the J segment 9 bases; nucleotides outside the gene matches: 7. The CDR3 covers 15 residues. CDR3 amino acids: CASSLAGSGKGEQFF. The CDR3 region has the DNA TGTGCCAGCAGTTTAGCGGGTAGCGGGAAGGGTGAGCAGTTCTTC.

J is TRBJ2-1 and V is TRBV7-6, with D tentatively TRBD2 (7 bases). The CDR3 covers 14 residues. V was clipped by 4 bases and J by 7 bases, with 14 bases between them. Germline values: CDR1 SGHVS, CDR2 FNYEAQ. CDR3 amino acids: CASSYGGARNEQFF. CDR3 nucleotide sequence: TGTGCCAGCAGCTATGGGGGGGCGAGGAATGAGCAGTTCTTC.

CDR3 protein: CASSQTGYNTEAFF. The CDR3 DNA reads as TGCGCCAGCAGCCAGACAGGGTACAACACTGAAGCTTTCTTT. V gene TRBV5-1 combines with J gene TRBJ1-1, with 7 nucleotides matching TRBD1. The germline V gene has CDR1 SGHRS and CDR2 YFSETQ. This CDR3 is 14 amino acids long. The V and J ends lost 4 bases and 2 bases, in that order; junction bases with no gene match: 5.

This clonotype was detected only a few times. CDR3 in amino acids: CAMAGRYNEQFF. CDR3 DNA sequence: TGTGCCATGGCTGGGCGCTACAATGAGCAGTTCTTC. J is TRBJ2-1 and V is TRBV10-3; D remains unclear. Trimming left V 9 bases short and J 3 bases short, with 9 bases between. Germline CDR1 ENHRY, CDR2 SYGVKD. The length of the CDR3 is 12 residues.

Many counts were recorded for this clonotype. The chain is built from TRBV12-3 or TRBV12-4 and TRBJ1-1; tentative D call: TRBD1 (6 bases). This CDR3 contains 13 residues. Trimming cost V 7 bases and J 2 bases, with 11 bases left between them. CDR3 protein: CASTLQGNTEAFF. The CDR3 bases are TGTGCCAGCACCTTACAGGGAAACACTGAAGCTTTCTTT.

The sample holds a few counts of this clonotype. The CDR3 DNA follows: TGTGCCAGCAGCTTAGCGGCGTCTAAGGTTGAGCAGTTCTTC. This encodes CASSLAASKVEQFF. The chain combines TRBV7-2 with TRBJ2-1, with unresolved D. Germline V lookup: CDR1 SGHTA, CDR2 FQGNSA. V lost 0 bases and J 9 bases, leaving 12 bases between the germline ends. The CDR3 has 14 amino acids.

This sequence joins TRBV4-2 and TRBJ2-3, with 9 positions matching TRBD2. J was trimmed by 5 bases and V by 4 bases; bases with no gene match: 7. The CDR3 consists of 15 residues. The V gene's germline CDR1 is LGHNA and CDR2 YNFKEQ. In DNA form, the CDR3 reads TGTGCCAGCAGCCCTGCGGGGGGGATTGGAGATACGCAGTATTTT. Translating it yields CASSPAGGIGDTQYF.

The V call is TRBV20-1, the J call TRBJ1-2; 8 nucleotides agree with TRBD1. Per the germline V gene, CDR1 is DFQATT and CDR2 is SNEGSKA (reference sequence). The CDR3 extends over 16 amino acids. V lost 0 bases and J lost 5; bases outside the gene matches: 11. In DNA, the CDR3 is TGCAGTGCTAGAGATCTCCTAGGACAGGGAGGGTATGGCTACACCTTC. Translated, it gives CSARDLLGQGGYGYTF.

The rearrangement joins TRBV12-3 or TRBV12-4 to TRBJ2-7; D may be TRBD1 (6 bases). The CDR3 has 13 amino acids. With 5 bases removed from V and 2 bases from J, the gap between germline ends came to 10 bases. DNA of the CDR3: TGTGCCAGCAGTGGGGACACTACCTACGAGCAGTACTTC. Its translation: CASSGDTTYEQYF.

This clonotype was seen repeatedly, ten times or more. The chain has TRBV3-1 and TRBJ2-7; 7 bases map to TRBD1. CDR1 is LGHDT, CDR2 YNNKEL, per germline (reference sequence). The junction had 3 bases not matched to a gene; V was cut back by 4 bases and J by 0 bases. CDR3 size: 14 residues. CDR3 sequence (DNA): TGTGCCAGCAGCCGAAGGGACAGCTCCTACGAGCAGTACTTC. Amino acids: CASSRRDSSYEQYF.

The chain couples TRBV29-1 to TRBJ1-3; D gene ambiguous. From germline, CDR1 is SQVTM and CDR2 ANQGSEA. V lost 2 bases and J 0 bases, leaving 5 bases between the germline ends. The CDR3 length is 13 residues. The CDR3: CSVEQSSGNTIYF. Written as DNA, the CDR3 is TGCAGCGTTGAACAGAGCTCTGGAAACACCATATATTTT.

This clonotype has just a few counts. The chain has TRBV6-1 and TRBJ2-1; the D is unclear. This CDR3 region has 13 residues. From germline, CDR1 is MNHNS and CDR2 SASEGT. V gave up 0 bases and J gave up 11 bases, with 11 bases separating them. The DNA of the CDR3 is TGTGCCAGCAGTGAAGCTGGGTTGAGTAAGCAGTTCTTC. Amino acid sequence: CASSEAGLSKQFF.

CDR3 bases: TGCAGCGTAGCGGGGGGCACGGAGACCCAGTACTTC. Translation gives CSVAGGTETQYF. V gene TRBV29-1 combines with J gene TRBJ2-5, with 9 bases lining up with TRBD2. The CDR3 consists of 12 residues. With V trimmed by 6 bases and J by 5 bases, 4 bases remained unmatched. Germline CDR1 reads SQVTM; CDR2 reads ANQGSEA.

This clonotype was detected a few times. The chain uses TRBV12-3 or TRBV12-4 and TRBJ2-3, with D uncertain. CDR3 size: 15 residues. V dropped 7 bases and J dropped 6 bases, with 20 bases sitting between them. CDR3: CASKNRRSDVDTQYF. Written as DNA, the CDR3 is TGTGCCAGCAAGAACAGACGAAGCGATGTGGATACGCAGTATTTT.

This clonotype was seen only a few times. The V call is TRBV19, the J call TRBJ2-3; 9 bases map to TRBD2. The CDR3 is made up of 14 amino acids. Trimming cost V 5 bases and J 10 bases; bases outside gene matches: 10. CDR1 and CDR2 (germline): LNHDA, SQIVND (reference sequence). The CDR3 DNA follows: TGTGCCAGTAGTCCTAAGCGGGGGGCCCTTGCGCAGTATTTT. Amino acids: CASSPKRGALAQYF.

The rearrangement joins TRBV7-9 to TRBJ1-4, with D perhaps matching TRBD1 (5 bases). Germline CDR1 reads SEHNR; CDR2 reads FQNEAQ (reference sequence). CDR3 length: 16 amino acids. With 5 bases removed from V and 1 base from J, the gap between germline ends came to 14 bases. The CDR3 sequence: CASSGGRGGTNEKLFF. CDR3 DNA: TGTGCCAGCAGCGGGGGAAGGGGAGGAACTAATGAAAAACTGTTTTTT.

The rearrangement joins TRBV5-6 to TRBJ2-1; TRBD1 is a possible D gene (9 bases). Germline values: CDR1 SGHDT, CDR2 YYEEEE. Trimming pared 4 bases from V and 8 bases from J, leaving 22 bases between. The CDR3 contains 16 residues. For the CDR3, the DNA is TGTGCCAGCAGCCCGGGGGGGACAGGGAGATGGGATGAGCAGTTCTTC. Amino acids: CASSPGGTGRWDEQFF.

The table lists this clonotype with a few counts. The chain combines TRBV5-4 with TRBJ2-7; TRBD1 aligns across 8 bases. In germline, CDR1 is SGHNT, CDR2 YYREEE (reference sequence). The CDR3 has 15 residues. With V trimmed by 4 bases and J by 5 bases, 11 bases remained unmatched. For the CDR3, the DNA is TGTGCCAGCAGCCTCCCGACAGGGGACCGCCACGAGCAGTACTTC. Translating gives CASSLPTGDRHEQYF.

This chain links TRBV15 with TRBJ2-1; possibly TRBD1 for D (6 bases). V lost 2 bases to trimming and J lost 8 bases, with 13 bases between them. This CDR3 is 14 amino acids long. Germline CDR1 reads LNHNV; CDR2 reads YYDKDF (reference sequence). This CDR3 is CATSRPWGRDEQFF. As DNA, the CDR3 is TGTGCCACCAGCAGACCTTGGGGGCGGGATGAGCAGTTCTTC. The full variable domain, rest sourced from reference TRBV15 and TRBJ2-1, is DAMVIQNPRYQVTQFGKPVTLSCSQTLNHNVMYWYQQKSSQAPKLLFHYYDKDFNNEADTPDNFQSRRPNTSFCFLDIRSPGLGDTAMYLCATSRPWGRDEQFFGPGTRLTVL.

J is TRBJ2-2 and V is TRBV6-4, with 7 bases aligning to TRBD1. The CDR3 totals 15 residues. The germline CDR1 and CDR2 sequences are MRHNA and SNTAGT. Losses at the gene ends were 5 bases for V and 2 bases for J; bases not matched to a gene: 5. CDR3 protein: CASSPGTDNTGELFF. The CDR3 DNA sequence: TGTGCCAGCAGTCCCGGGACAGATAACACCGGGGAGCTGTTTTTT.

This clonotype was counted a few times. The chain uses TRBV7-2 and TRBJ2-2; a weak D match, TRBD1 (5 bases). This CDR3 is built from 14 residues. V was trimmed by 5 bases and J by 6 bases, leaving 13 bases between them. Germline-derived CDR1 and CDR2 are SGHTA and FQGNSA. CDR3 in amino acids: CASSPHRQPGELFF. CDR3 DNA sequence: TGTGCCAGCAGCCCCCACCGACAGCCCGGGGAGCTGTTTTTT.

This clonotype was found many times. This sequence joins TRBV20-1 and TRBJ2-2; D is uncertain. This CDR3 has 16 residues. V dropped 0 bases and J dropped 0 bases, with 11 bases sitting between them. CDR1 and CDR2 (germline): DFQATT, SNEGSKA (reference sequence). Here the CDR3 DNA reads TGCAGTGCTAGAGATCCGGACGCCGCGAACACCGGGGAGCTGTTTTTT. Protein: CSARDPDAANTGELFF.

This clonotype came up a few times. The rearrangement links TRBV9 to TRBJ2-3; 8 positions agree with TRBD2. This CDR3 contains 15 residues. With 0 bases clipped from V and 4 bases from J, the junction kept 4 bases outside the gene matches. CDR1 and CDR2 from the germline V gene are SGDLS and YYNGEE. The CDR3 nucleotides are TGTGCCAGCAGCGTAGGCGGGGGGCCCGCAGATACGCAGTATTTT. It specifies CASSVGGGPADTQYF.

The chain employs TRBV6-6 and TRBJ1-2; D is unclear. There are 12 residues in the CDR3. CDR1 and CDR2 from the germline V gene are MNHNY and SVGAGI (reference sequence). V was cut by 5 bases and J by 5 bases, with 9 bases left in between. CDR3 in amino acids: CASSNGPYGYTF. CDR3 DNA sequence: TGTGCCAGCAGTAATGGCCCGTATGGCTACACCTTC.